This T cell receptor (beta chain) was sequenced during a study of technical replicates of blood from a few donors. Here immunoSEQ multiplex PCR was the method, and the copy in TCRdb shows in-frame clones only, minus some. The table shows 100,000 or so clones, with roughly 96% occurring only once. Germline assignment: CDR1 LNHDA and CDR2 SQIVND (reference sequence). The CDR3 covers 16 residues. Trimming at V came to 5 bases and at J to 0 bases, leaving 10 bases not matched to a gene. The sample consisted of T cells isolated from PBMCs. The chain has TRBV19 and TRBJ2-7; 7 bases fit TRBD2. The TCR sequence derives from a human donor in good health. The CDR3 coding sequence is TGTGCCAGTAGTGAGAAGGGACTAACTAACTCCTACGAGCAGTACTTC. The encoded protein is CASSEKGLTNSYEQYF. Variable domain in full (rest from reference TRBV19 and TRBJ2-7): DGGITQSPKYLFRKEGQNVTLSCEQNLNHDAMYWYRQDPGQGLRLIYYSQIVNDFQKGDIAEGYSVSREKKESFPLTVTSAQKNPTAFYLCASSEKGLTNSYEQYFGPGTRLTVT.